This T cell receptor (beta chain) was found in a study of metastatic and nonmetastatic thyroid tumors (TCRdb year 2020). Regarding the complete study: Repertoires were compared across peripheral blood and tumor or nodule tissue samples from malignant and benign thyroid patients. Overall study outcomes, separate from this receptor: In both blood and tumor samples, malignant tumors were reported to have significantly higher TCR beta diversity than benign nodules.

No patient had received any treatment before thyroid surgery. Using T-cell receptor beta sequencing, the researchers looked back retrospectively at clinical samples from patients, gathered between about 2012 and 2019. Spanning cysteine to phenylalanine, the CDR3 consists of 14 amino acids. Only the CDR3 DNA is retained, 42 bases long and in frame from the first base. The germline V gene encodes CDR1 MGHDK and CDR2 SYGVNS. About this clone: Its antigen target is currently unknown. The junction departs from the called germline gene at one end, perhaps through a read error.

To prepare the library, PCR was applied. The reads were generated on an Illumina HiSeq 4000. High-throughput sequencing was used to profile the TCR beta-chain CDR3 region of each patient. The authors' analysis ran thus. Drawing on CDR3 differences between clinicopathological groups, the researchers built a classifier meant to tell apart patients with distant-metastatic papillary thyroid cancer. Repertoire diversity was assessed with the Shannon index, and tumor-blood repertoire similarity with the Morisita-Horn index. TCRdb passed the public sequencing reads through fastp at Q25 and MiXCR, retaining productive beta sequences. The V and J calls shown here were made by TCRdb, not taken from the authors' results. The sample data list about 19,000 clones, and roughly 23% of these were observed just once. The leading ten clones occupy about 10% of the sample.

The sequencing input was tumor tissue. This TCR derives from a male donor with papillary thyroid cancer or a benign thyroid nodule (not recorded which). Some clones in this sample may be carry-over from other donors' samples. The chain links TRBV25-1 with TRBJ1-1, with the identity of the D gene unclear. The nucleotide sequence is given as TGTGCCAGCAGTACAAGCAACCGGTGCGCCCCCGCTTTCTTC. It specifies CASSTSNRCAPAFF.